One and the same sample provided the 21 T cell receptor beta chains below, sequenced in a study of blood T cell repertoires in COVID-19. The method was immunoSEQ multiplex PCR; TCRdb's version includes in-frame clones alone and lacks a portion of them. The repertoire holds approximately 220,000 clones, about nine tenths seen once, with roughly 2.6% in the top ten. Material: PBMCs or T cells enriched from blood (not recorded which). These receptors were obtained from a woman aged 25 to 45 who had recovered from COVID-19.

This clone was found once. V and J are TRBV7-3 and TRBJ2-2, with TRBD1 matching 7 bases. The CDR3 is made up of 13 amino acids. V was clipped by 7 bases and J by 6 bases; unmatched bases: 5. Germline CDR1 reads SGHTA; CDR2 reads FQGTGA. CDR3 in DNA: TGTGCCAGCAACCAAGGGGGCCCCGGGGAGCTGTTTTTT. This sequence encodes CASNQGGPGELFF.

The chain joins TRBV19 to TRBJ2-7; TRBD1 aligns across 9 bases. J gave up 3 bases and V 5 bases, and 5 bases lay outside the gene matches. CDR1 and CDR2 (germline): LNHDA, SQIVND (reference sequence). The CDR3 is 14 residues long. The CDR3 nucleotides are TGTGCCAGTAGTTCGACAGGGGGAGTCTACGAGCAGTACTTC. Translated: CASSSTGGVYEQYF.

The chain combines TRBV4-3 with TRBJ1-3; the D is unclear. The V end lost 0 bases, the J end lost 0 bases, and 9 bases lay between the germline ends. Germline CDR1 LGHNA, CDR2 YSLEER. The CDR3 length is 16 residues. This CDR3 is CASSQDHSRSGNTIYF. For the CDR3, the DNA is TGCGCCAGCAGCCAAGACCACTCCCGCTCTGGAAACACCATATATTTT.

V gene TRBV16 combines with J gene TRBJ2-3, with 7 bases aligning to TRBD1. Trimming took 0 bases from V and 5 from J; bases not matched to a gene: 5. CDR1 KGHSY and CDR2 FQNENV come from the germline V gene. The CDR3 is made up of 15 amino acids. The DNA of the CDR3 is TGTGCCAGCAGCCAATCAAGGGGGCGAGGAGATACGCAGTATTTT. It translates to CASSQSRGRGDTQYF.

V is TRBV11-2 and J is TRBJ2-5; no definite D call. The germline gives CDR1 SGHAT, CDR2 FQNNGV. The V end lost 0 bases, the J end lost 4 bases, and 9 bases lay between the germline ends. The CDR3 consists of 14 residues. The CDR3 loop is CASSLDRSLETQYF. The CDR3 nucleotides read TGTGCCAGCAGCTTAGATCGAAGCTTAGAGACCCAGTACTTC.

V usage is TRBV7-9 and J usage is TRBJ1-1; a weak D match, TRBD1 (6 bases). CDR1 is SEHNR, CDR2 FQNEAQ, per germline (reference sequence). V lost 2 bases and J lost 1, with 17 bases in between. The length of the CDR3 is 17 residues. The CDR3 DNA follows: TGTGCCAGCAGCTTATGGGGGAGGGGGAGCGGGAACACTGAAGCTTTCTTT. Translated, it gives CASSLWGRGSGNTEAFF.

The chain recombines TRBV13 with TRBJ2-7, with 12 bases fitting TRBD2. CDR1 and CDR2 (germline): PRHDT, FYEKMQ (reference sequence). The CDR3 contains 15 residues. V lost 5 bases, J lost 2 bases, and 4 bases stayed unmatched. The CDR3 reads CASSPRLAGAYEQYF. The CDR3 DNA reads as TGTGCCAGCAGCCCGCGACTAGCGGGGGCCTACGAGCAGTACTTC.

This clone was found a few times. The V gene is TRBV7-3, the J gene TRBJ2-7; 9 nucleotides agree with TRBD1. The CDR3 has 15 amino acids. The J segment lost 2 bases and the V segment lost 5 bases, leaving 7 bases of the junction unmatched. The germline V gene has CDR1 SGHTA and CDR2 FQGTGA. The CDR3 DNA reads as TGTGCCAGCAGCCTTAAGGGACAGGGACCCTACGAGCAGTACTTC. It specifies CASSLKGQGPYEQYF.

V is TRBV6-8 and J is TRBJ1-3, with TRBD1 as a possible D gene (6 bases). Trimming took 5 bases from V and 3 from J, leaving 14 bases between them. Germline V gives CDR1 MNHGY, CDR2 SAAAGT. The CDR3 extends over 15 amino acids. The DNA of the CDR3 is TGTGCCAGCAGTGGGCCCAGGGGATTTGGAAACACCATATATTTT. The encoded protein is CASSGPRGFGNTIYF.

This clone was found once. The rearrangement joins TRBV6-5 to TRBJ2-4; 7 bases are shared with TRBD1. Germline CDR1 is MNHEY and CDR2 is SVGAGI. CDR3 size: 14 residues. Unmatched junction bases numbered 11, after V lost 6 bases and J lost 9 bases. The CDR3 reads CASRPIGTESIQYF. Written as DNA, the CDR3 is TGTGCCAGCAGACCAATTGGGACAGAAAGCATTCAGTACTTC.

This clone was counted once. J is TRBJ2-3 and V is TRBV4-2; D gene uncertain. The CDR3 is 18 residues long. V lost 0 bases, J lost 2 bases, and 18 bases lay in between. Germline V gene data show CDR1 as LGHNA and CDR2 as YNFKEQ. Here the CDR3 DNA reads TGTGCCAGCAGCCAAGATTGGCGACTCACCTCTAACACAGATACGCAGTATTTT. Encoded protein: CASSQDWRLTSNTDTQYF.

To note about this clone: The junction departs from the called germline gene at one end, perhaps through a read error. This rearrangement joins TRBV12-3 or TRBV12-4 to TRBJ1-2; the D gene is possibly TRBD1 (6 bases). The CDR3 is made up of 12 amino acids. The CDR3 DNA sequence: TGTGCCAGCAGTATGGGATGGGGGCGCCAGGGATTC. This sequence encodes CASSMGWGRQGF.

In its sample, this clone was seen once. The V and J genes are TRBV6-5 and TRBJ1-5; 7 bases are a match to TRBD1. The germline gives CDR1 MNHEY, CDR2 SVGAGI. Unmatched junction bases numbered 9, after V lost 6 bases and J lost 7 bases. CDR3 size: 14 residues. The CDR3 DNA follows: TGTGCCAGCAGCCCATACAGGGGTGGGCAGCCCCAGCATTTT. Protein sequence: CASSPYRGGQPQHF.

The chain combines TRBV7-9 with TRBJ1-2; D is perhaps TRBD1 (5 bases). The V gene lost 1 base and the J gene lost 4 bases, with 10 bases spanning the gap. Germline assignment: CDR1 SEHNR and CDR2 FQNEAQ (reference sequence). This CDR3 region has 14 residues. The CDR3 nucleotides read TGTGCCAGCAGCTTAGAGAGTCAGGGCTATGGCTACACCTTC. This codes for CASSLESQGYGYTF.

For the CDR3, the DNA is TGTGCCACCAGTGATCCCACAGGGATCGCTTTCTTT. Residues: CATSDPTGIAFF. V and J are TRBV24-1 and TRBJ1-1; D perhaps matches TRBD1 (6 bases). Germline CDR1 and CDR2: KGHDR and SFDVKD. This CDR3 is built from 12 residues. V was cut by 3 bases and J by 11 bases, with 12 bases left in between.

As concerns this clone: This specimen includes other DNA sequences encoding the same CDR3. The gene calls are TRBV18 and TRBJ1-5, with D possibly TRBD1 on 5 matching bases. Germline CDR1 reads KGHSH; CDR2 reads LQKENI. With 4 bases removed from V and 0 bases from J, the gap between germline ends came to 10 bases. The CDR3 has 15 amino acids. CDR3 protein: CASSRDRNSNQPQHF. The CDR3 nucleotides are TGTGCCAGCTCACGCGACAGAAATAGCAATCAGCCCCAGCATTTT.

This chain connects TRBV6-5 to TRBJ1-4; D gene uncertain. The germline gives CDR1 MNHEY, CDR2 SVGAGI. This CDR3 spans 13 amino acids. Trimming stripped 6 bases from V and 10 bases from J, with 15 bases between. The chain's CDR3 is CASRTLRFGKLFF. As DNA, the CDR3 is TGTGCCAGCAGGACACTCCGATTTGGAAAACTGTTTTTT.

The CDR3 reads CASSPSRVNTEAFF. The CDR3 DNA follows: TGCGCCAGCAGCCCGAGCCGGGTGAACACTGAAGCTTTCTTT. This chain connects TRBV4-3 to TRBJ1-1; D ambiguous. Trimming shortened V by 4 bases and J by 0 bases, and 9 bases separated the two germline ends. There are 14 residues in the CDR3. Germline CDR1 LGHNA, CDR2 YSLEER.

The rearrangement uses TRBV11-3 and TRBJ2-2; 8 bases map to TRBD2. The ends lost 1 base at V and 0 bases at J; junction bases unmatched: 4. Germline CDR1 SGHNT, CDR2 YENEEA. The CDR3 totals 17 residues. This chain's CDR3 is CASSLGERGPNTGELFF. The CDR3 region has the DNA TGTGCCAGCAGCTTAGGGGAGCGGGGGCCGAACACCGGGGAGCTGTTTTTT.

V gene TRBV11-1 combines with J gene TRBJ1-1, with 7 bases aligning to TRBD1. The trim removed 5 bases at V and 0 bases at J, leaving 3 bases unmatched. CDR3 length: 14 amino acids. Germline lookup yields CDR1 SGHAT and CDR2 FQDESV (reference sequence). The CDR3 DNA follows: TGTGCCAGCAGCCCCGACAGGGTGAACACTGAAGCTTTCTTT. Its translation: CASSPDRVNTEAFF.

This clone was observed a single time. This rearrangement joins TRBV6-5 to TRBJ1-3; weak D call: TRBD1 (5 bases). This CDR3 has 14 amino acids. Germline CDR1 is MNHEY and CDR2 is SVGAGI. Between the trimmed V and J ends, which lost 2 bases and 13 bases, there was a span of 18 bases. Here the CDR3 reads CASSYARNRNRIYF. The CDR3 region has the DNA TGTGCCAGCAGTTACGCCCGCAACAGGAACCGAATATATTTT.